The 2 T cell receptor beta chains listed next were all sequenced from one sample in a study of blood T cells in healthy people across ages (dated by TCRdb to the mid-2010s). Preparation of the library involved 5' RACE. TCRdb names Illumina HiSeq 2500 as the instrument used. The second PCR ran for about 6 to 12 cycles and used a J-beta primer mix along with a sample-barcoded 5' primer. The raw public data were reprocessed by TCRdb itself: fastp quality trimming at Q25, MiXCR clonotype calling, in-frame beta chains only. CDR3 protein duplicates are merged, each entry listing the most common genes and DNA. The sample profile shows some 900,000 distinct CDR3 sequences; around 49% of them were found once. The ten largest clones capture under 15% of the sample. Sequences were obtained from blood. The receptors come from a man aged 25-40 years in good health.

The CDR3, as DNA: TGTGCCAGCATTGGACAGGGACTCCTCTACTACGAGCAGTACTTC. This translates into CASIGQGLLYYEQYF. The chain is built from TRBV28 and TRBJ2-7; 8 bases map to TRBD1. The CDR3 sequence is 15 residues long. J was trimmed by 3 bases and V by 7 bases; bases with no gene match: 11. From germline, CDR1 is MDHEN and CDR2 SYDVKM.

In its sample, this clonotype was seen many times. The chain recombines TRBV4-2 with TRBJ2-1; D might be TRBD1 (5 bases). Deletions cut 0 bases from V and 10 bases from J, with 10 bases between. CDR1 LGHNA and CDR2 YNFKEQ come from the germline V gene. The length of the CDR3 is 13 residues. The CDR3: CASSQDEGAEQFF. The DNA for the CDR3 is TGTGCCAGCAGCCAAGATGAAGGGGCAGAGCAGTTCTTC.